This T cell receptor beta chain was retrieved from a study of monozygotic twins with cystic fibrosis. Study-wide findings and caveats: Age, concordance and disease severity did not associate with shared CDR3 numbers. J usage was most co-twin-similar in 8 of 16 pairs, V in 13.

Clones were read by immunoSEQ multiplex PCR, and TCRdb kept only the in-frame ones, dropping some. The sample consists of 8,000 to 10,000 clones, roughly nine tenths of them appearing once. V was pared by 6 bases and J by 2 bases, with 12 bases between. CDR3 length: 14 residues. Per germline, CDR1 MNHEY and CDR2 SMNVEV (reference sequence). A word on this clone: The antigen is not known.

Sequenced material: blood. The J gene is TRBJ2-3, the V gene TRBV27; D is possibly TRBD1 (5 bases). The sequence was obtained from a boy aged 2 to 9 with cystic fibrosis. CDR3 region: CASRYTGYTDTQYF. The DNA for the CDR3 is TGTGCCAGCAGGTACACAGGTTACACAGATACGCAGTATTTT.